One and the same sample provided the 25 T cell receptor beta chains below, sequenced in a study of T cell changes during pregnancy in multiple sclerosis. Produced via immunoSEQ multiplex PCR; TCRdb's table is partial and in-frame only. The sample contains 85,000 to 100,000 clones, 85% to 95% of which appear only once. The sequences come from peripheral blood, collected in the first trimester of pregnancy. These receptors all stem from a female donor with multiple sclerosis, enrolled in a pregnancy study.

The V gene is TRBV6-1, the J gene TRBJ2-7, with D possibly being TRBD1 (6 bases). This CDR3 is 15 amino acids long. Germline V CDR1 and CDR2: MNHNS, SASEGT. V was clipped by 7 bases and J by 0 bases, with 16 bases between them. CDR3 sequence reads: CASKYRDPSSYEQYF. For the CDR3, the DNA is TGTGCCAGCAAGTACAGGGACCCCAGCTCCTACGAGCAGTACTTC.

The genes are TRBV29-1 and TRBJ2-1; 8 positions match TRBD2. J gave up 9 bases and V 3 bases, and 4 bases lay outside the gene matches. The germline V gene encodes CDR1 SQVTM and CDR2 ANQGSEA. The CDR3 is 12 amino acids. CDR3 nucleotide sequence: TGCAGCGTTGAGTTCGGGAGGGGTGAGCAGTTCTTC. Translation gives CSVEFGRGEQFF.

This clone is a singleton in its sample. The V gene is TRBV29-1, the J gene TRBJ1-1, with D uncertain. The CDR3 runs to 17 residues. Germline loops: CDR1 SQVTM, CDR2 ANQGSEA. Deletions cut 1 base from V and 5 bases from J, with 23 bases between. For the CDR3, the DNA is TGCAGCGTTGAAGGAAGGTTCCCGAGGCAGAGAGGAACTGAAGCTTTCTTT. Its translation: CSVEGRFPRQRGTEAFF.

The genes are TRBV13 and TRBJ2-5, with 9 bases lining up with TRBD2. From germline, CDR1 is PRHDT and CDR2 FYEKMQ (reference sequence). The CDR3 extends over 15 amino acids. Trimming removed 0 bases from V and 2 bases from J; junction bases left unmatched: 1. The DNA of the CDR3 is TGTGCCAGCAGCTTAGGCCTAGCGGGACAAGAGACCCAGTACTTC. Its translation: CASSLGLAGQETQYF.

The V and J genes are TRBV28 and TRBJ2-3, with TRBD2 identical over 8 bases. Looked up from germline, CDR1 is MDHEN and CDR2 is SYDVKM. This CDR3 is 15 amino acids long. Trimming at V came to 5 bases and at J to 2 bases, leaving 6 bases not matched to a gene. CDR3 residues: CASSHSGDHTDTQYF. The DNA of the CDR3 is TGTGCCAGCAGTCATAGCGGGGACCACACAGATACGCAGTATTTT.

V gene TRBV6-4 combines with J gene TRBJ2-3, with D hard to call. Trimming pared 0 bases from V and 1 base from J, leaving 11 bases between. Germline CDR1 MRHNA, CDR2 SNTAGT. CDR3 length equals 16 residues. This CDR3 is CASSDSIDFRTDTQYF. CDR3 DNA: TGTGCCAGCAGTGACTCGATCGACTTTCGCACAGATACGCAGTATTTT.

This clone came up a few times. The gene calls are TRBV2 and TRBJ1-5; D may be TRBD1 (6 bases). The CDR3 extends over 15 amino acids. Germline loops: CDR1 SNHLY, CDR2 FYNNEI. Trimming cost V 8 bases and J 4 bases, with 18 bases left between them. For the CDR3, the DNA is TGTGCCAGCCGTCCGTCGGACAGACGTAATCAGCCCCAGCATTTT. Protein: CASRPSDRRNQPQHF.

This clone turned up a few times. The gene calls are TRBV29-1 and TRBJ1-1; the D is unclear. The germline CDR1 and CDR2 sequences are SQVTM and ANQGSEA. This CDR3 contains 11 residues. V lost 1 base to trimming and J lost 11 bases, with 11 bases between them. Here the CDR3 reads CSVEARRRAFF. In DNA form, the CDR3 reads TGCAGCGTTGAAGCCCGGAGAAGGGCTTTCTTT.

The chain is built from TRBV4-1 and TRBJ1-4; tentatively, D is TRBD1 (6 bases). The CDR3 runs to 15 residues. V lost 1 base and J lost 6, with 12 bases in between. CDR1 and CDR2 (germline): MGHRA, YSYEKL. The CDR3 DNA sequence: TGCGCCAGCAGCCAAGGGATCAGGGGAGATGAAAAACTGTTTTTT. It is translated as CASSQGIRGDEKLFF.

In this sample, this clone turned up once. The gene calls are TRBV7-6 and TRBJ2-2; 7 bases align to TRBD2. The CDR3 extends over 17 amino acids. Germline V gene sequence: CDR1 SGHVS, CDR2 FNYEAQ. Trimming removed 1 base from V and 4 bases from J; junction bases left unmatched: 9. CDR3 in DNA: TGTGCCAGCAGCTTAGGGAGGTTTAGCGGGTCCACCGGGGAGCTGTTTTTT. Translating it yields CASSLGRFSGSTGELFF.

This chain connects TRBV7-2 to TRBJ1-2; possibly TRBD1 for D (6 bases). The CDR3 runs to 15 residues. Germline CDR1 and CDR2: SGHTA and FQGNSA. V lost 5 bases to trimming and J lost 3 bases, with 16 bases between them. The CDR3 is CASSLLPRTDYGYTF. CDR3 nucleotide sequence: TGTGCCAGCAGCCTACTCCCTCGGACAGACTATGGCTACACCTTC.

The genes are TRBV10-3 and TRBJ2-7, with 9 bases aligning to TRBD1. Germline CDR1 is ENHRY and CDR2 is SYGVKD. CDR3 length: 17 residues. J gave up 6 bases and V 3 bases, and 15 bases lay outside the gene matches. The CDR3 DNA is TGTGCCATCAGTGACAATACCGGGACAGGGAGCCTACGCGAGCAGTACTTC. Protein: CAISDNTGTGSLREQYF.

The genes are TRBV10-3 and TRBJ2-7; no reliable D call. Germline V lookup: CDR1 ENHRY, CDR2 SYGVKD. CDR3 length: 15 amino acids. Trimming removed 3 bases from V and 6 bases from J, with 18 bases in between. CDR3 sequence: CAISDSSRSSREQYF. The CDR3 bases are TGTGCCATCAGTGACTCTAGTAGGAGCTCTCGCGAGCAGTACTTC.

This rearrangement joins TRBV7-6 to TRBJ2-1; 8 positions agree with TRBD2. Germline lookup yields CDR1 SGHVS and CDR2 FNYEAQ. Trimming at V came to 5 bases and at J to 2 bases, leaving 8 bases not matched to a gene. This CDR3 region has 16 residues. This chain's CDR3 is CASSPSTSGPYNEQFF. In nucleotides, the CDR3 is TGTGCCAGCAGCCCTTCAACTAGCGGCCCCTACAATGAGCAGTTCTTC.

This clone appeared a single time. The chain is built from TRBV19 and TRBJ1-1; no clear D gene. Germline loops: CDR1 LNHDA, CDR2 SQIVND (reference sequence). The germline V and J ends were trimmed by 3 bases and 4 bases, with 12 bases remaining between them. The CDR3 sequence is 14 residues long. In nucleotides, the CDR3 is TGTGCCAGTAGTATGTCCCGTCGCGGCACTGAAGCTTTCTTT. It specifies CASSMSRRGTEAFF.

This clone was recorded once. A read error may produce the germline difference seen at one junction end. CDR3 DNA: TGTGCCAGCAGCTTGCCAAGTCTAGCAGTCTGGCACTTC. Amino acids: CASSLPSLAVWHF. This chain joins TRBV5-4 and TRBJ2-7; possible D gene TRBD2, 5 bases. Per germline, CDR1 SGHNT and CDR2 YYREEE (reference sequence). The CDR3 spans 13 residues.

V gene TRBV9 combines with J gene TRBJ1-2; D may be TRBD1 (5 bases). The CDR3 length is 16 residues. Germline loops: CDR1 SGDLS, CDR2 YYNGEE. Trimming removed 1 base from V and 4 bases from J, with 17 bases in between. Written as DNA, the CDR3 is TGTGCCAGCAGCGTAACCGGGACTCAGGACCGCTATGGCTACACCTTC. Translating gives CASSVTGTQDRYGYTF.

The chain employs TRBV9 and TRBJ2-1, with 13 nucleotides matching TRBD2. The CDR3 sequence is 15 residues long. Germline V gene lookup returns CDR1 SGDLS and CDR2 YYNGEE. V shed 4 bases, J shed 8 bases, and the junction held 6 bases outside the gene matches. The CDR3 sequence is CASSRGTSGTYEQFF. The CDR3 DNA reads as TGTGCCAGCAGCCGAGGGACTAGCGGGACGTATGAGCAGTTCTTC.

This clone appeared a few times. The chain uses TRBV27 and TRBJ2-7; perhaps TRBD2 as D (7 bases). Trimming removed 7 bases at V and 3 bases at J, with 19 bases between. The CDR3 has 15 residues. Per the germline V gene, CDR1 is MNHEY and CDR2 is SMNVEV (reference sequence). CDR3 in amino acids: CASMGARGGGYEQYF. The CDR3 nucleotides are TGTGCCAGCATGGGTGCCCGAGGGGGGGGCTACGAGCAGTACTTC.

The V call is TRBV27, the J call TRBJ2-1; D gene ambiguous. CDR1 is MNHEY and CDR2 is SMNVEV in the germline V gene (reference sequence). Between the trimmed V and J ends, which lost 6 bases and 7 bases, there was a span of 10 bases. The CDR3 spans 12 residues. CDR3 nucleotides: TGTGCCAGCAGATTGAAAGCAAATGAGCAGTTCTTC. Translated, it gives CASRLKANEQFF.

This chain uses TRBV11-2 with TRBJ2-7, with D possibly TRBD1 on 6 matching bases. Germline loops: CDR1 SGHAT, CDR2 FQNNGV. V dropped 0 bases and J dropped 2 bases, with 11 bases sitting between them. This CDR3 is built from 15 residues. The CDR3, as DNA: TGTGCCAGCAGCTTAGATTCAGGGGAAGCCTACGAGCAGTACTTC. Translation: CASSLDSGEAYEQYF.

The rearrangement joins TRBV13 to TRBJ2-2; 7 nucleotides match TRBD2. Trimming removed 2 bases from V and 6 bases from J; junction bases left unmatched: 9. The CDR3 is 16 amino acids. Germline V gene sequence: CDR1 PRHDT, CDR2 FYEKMQ (reference sequence). In DNA form, the CDR3 reads TGTGCCAGCAGCTTAAGGGCGGGAGAGGAACCCGGGGAGCTGTTTTTT. It is translated as CASSLRAGEEPGELFF.

The gene calls are TRBV18 and TRBJ2-3; 14 bases align to TRBD2. The germline V gene has CDR1 KGHSH and CDR2 LQKENI. The CDR3 contains 16 residues. The V and J ends lost 6 bases and 6 bases, in that order; junction bases with no gene match: 8. CDR3 sequence (DNA): TGTGCCAGCTCGAAAGGGACTAGCGGGGGCCTGGATACGCAGTATTTT. Translating gives CASSKGTSGGLDTQYF.

As concerns this clone: Mismatch with germline at one junction end may stem from a read error. The chain carries TRBV7-9 and TRBJ2-7; TRBD1 matches 7 bases. This CDR3 is built from 13 residues. Germline assignment: CDR1 SEHNR and CDR2 FQNEAQ (reference sequence). The CDR3 DNA reads TGTGCCAGCAGCTTAGCGGGACAGCCCTGGCGAGGCTTC. This sequence encodes CASSLAGQPWRGF.

V and J are TRBV6-6 and TRBJ2-2; 10 nucleotides line up with TRBD1. Losses at the gene ends were 5 bases for V and 1 base for J; bases not matched to a gene: 4. CDR3 length: 16 amino acids. Germline values: CDR1 MNHNY, CDR2 SVGAGI (reference sequence). The CDR3 loop reads CASSRGQGMNTGELFF. CDR3 in DNA: TGTGCCAGCAGTAGGGGACAGGGGATGAACACCGGGGAGCTGTTTTTT.